This record looks at one T cell receptor beta chain sequence and its context. What it binds is unknown. The data originate from a study of T-cell memory formation after mild COVID-19. Looking at the study overall: Largely donor-specific TCR clusters were found.

Via MiXCR, TCRdb re-called the 5' RACE reads, giving one row per CDR3 protein. This table has approximately 500,000 distinct CDR3 sequences, roughly 25% appearing once. Whole-study results and caveats: Within pre-infection memory, some responding clones were found, suggesting cross-reactive memory joined. Balance between CD4 and CD8 was seen in clones contracting day 15 to 85, and a CD4+ lean was seen in later expanders.

V was trimmed by 5 bases and J by 5 bases, leaving 15 bases between them. This CDR3 comprises 14 residues. Germline-derived CDR1 and CDR2 are SGHAT and FQNNGV. V usage is TRBV11-2 and J usage is TRBJ2-5; possible D gene TRBD2, 5 bases. This clonotype originated in an adult woman who had mild COVID-19 (a few samples of this study predate the infection). Cell type and time point are not known. The specimen sequenced was PBMCs or a T cell subset sorted from them (not recorded which). Here the CDR3 DNA reads TGTGCCAGCAGCCCCCGGTTGAGGGAGGAGACCCAGTACTTC. It encodes CASSPRLREETQYF.